The T cell receptor beta chain described here comes from a study of blood T cell repertoires in COVID-19. Study details: PBMCs, B-cell-depleted T cells, or T cells provided the cDNA or gDNA that made up the material.

How the authors handled the data: Amplifying reference gene primers gave estimates of nucleated cell counts. Sequenced by immunoSEQ multiplex PCR; TCRdb stores in-frame clones only, minus some. Clone size and V and J calls were adopted from that table, with D and trimming inferred from the DNA. Counted here are more than 200,000 clones, 86% occurring once; the ten biggest clones make up roughly 2%. Sequenced material: peripheral blood. The TCR was taken from a woman between 50 and 59 years old with acute or convalescent COVID-19.

The CDR3 here is CASRQGVSLGEKLFF. As DNA, the CDR3 is TGCGCCAGCAGGCAAGGGGTCTCTTTGGGGGAAAAACTGTTTTTT. This sequence joins TRBV5-1 and TRBJ1-4; possibly TRBD1 for D (5 bases). The germline V and J ends were trimmed by 5 bases and 8 bases, with 19 bases remaining between them. Germline CDR1 SGHRS, CDR2 YFSETQ. This CDR3 contains 15 residues. Full variable domain (missing parts from reference TRBV5-1 and TRBJ1-4): KAGVTQTPRYLIKTRGQQVTLSCSPISGHRSVSWYQQTPGQGLQFLFEYFSETQRNKGNFPGRFSGRQFSNSRSEMNVSTLELGDSALYLCASRQGVSLGEKLFFGSGTQLSVL.